This T cell receptor (beta chain) originates from a study of CD8+CD57+ T cells in acquired aplastic anemia. Turning to the study itself: The average for DNA from sorted CD4+ and CD8+ cells was roughly 3 ug.

Researchers used genomic DNA as the template to profile TCR beta VDJ and CDR3. Using its own MiXCR run on the reads, TCRdb lists one record per CDR3 protein. The table records approximately 270,000 distinct CDR3 sequences, approximately 56% of them present only once. This CDR3 contains 14 residues. In germline, CDR1 is MNHEY, CDR2 SMNVEV (reference sequence). V dropped 6 bases and J dropped 0; count of bases not matched to a gene: 4. Study results and limitations: Any difference that existed in CD8+ Simpson's diversity between patients and controls was not significant.

This clonotype has at least ten counts. Its antigen remains unknown. This clonotype was obtained from a human donor with severe aplastic anemia or a healthy control (not recorded which). Sequencing was done on a sample of sorted CD4+, CD8+, or CD8+CD57+ T cells (not recorded which) from PBMCs. The gene calls are TRBV27 and TRBJ1-1; TRBD1 matches 7 bases. For the CDR3, the DNA is TGTGCCAGCAGGAGACAGGGATTGAACACTGAAGCTTTCTTT. Translated, it gives CASRRQGLNTEAFF.